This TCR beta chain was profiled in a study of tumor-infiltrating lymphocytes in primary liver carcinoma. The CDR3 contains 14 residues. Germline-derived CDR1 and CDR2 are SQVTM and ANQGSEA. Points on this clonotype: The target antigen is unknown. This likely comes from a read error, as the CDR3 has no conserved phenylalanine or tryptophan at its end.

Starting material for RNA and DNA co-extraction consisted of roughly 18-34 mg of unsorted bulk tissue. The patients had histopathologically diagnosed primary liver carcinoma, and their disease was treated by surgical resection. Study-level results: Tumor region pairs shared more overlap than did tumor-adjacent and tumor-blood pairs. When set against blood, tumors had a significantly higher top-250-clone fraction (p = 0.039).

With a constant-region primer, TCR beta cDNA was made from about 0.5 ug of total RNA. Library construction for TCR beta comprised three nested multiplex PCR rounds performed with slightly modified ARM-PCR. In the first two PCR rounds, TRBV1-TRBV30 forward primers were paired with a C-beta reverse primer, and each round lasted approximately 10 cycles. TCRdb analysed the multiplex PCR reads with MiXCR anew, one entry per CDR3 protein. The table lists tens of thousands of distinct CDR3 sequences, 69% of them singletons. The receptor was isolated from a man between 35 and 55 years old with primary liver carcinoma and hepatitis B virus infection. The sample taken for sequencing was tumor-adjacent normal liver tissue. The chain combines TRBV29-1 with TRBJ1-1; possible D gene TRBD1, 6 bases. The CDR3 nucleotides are TGCAGTGTTGCCGGGGGGCAAAGGAACACTGAAGCTTTCCTT. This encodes CSVAGGQRNTEAFL.